The 28 T cell receptor beta chains below all came from one sample that was sequenced in a study of cytomegalovirus exposure and HLA in healthy donors. Primers: 60 Vbeta forward and 13 Jbeta reverse. Some clones are missing from TCRdb's copy, which holds only in-frame ones; the method was immunoSEQ multiplex PCR. This table has 150,000 to 200,000 clones, 60% to 80% appearing once. Sequenced sample: PBMCs. The receptors here all came from a man aged 35 to 55 in good health and CMV-seropositive.

The chain uses TRBV11-2 and TRBJ2-1, with 8 bases aligning to TRBD2. The CDR3 contains 16 residues. The germline CDR1 and CDR2 sequences are SGHAT and FQNNGV. After removal of 0 bases from V and 5 bases from J, the junction contained 6 bases not matched to a gene. CDR3 protein: CASSLEGLGGDNEQFF. The CDR3 bases are TGTGCCAGCAGCTTAGAGGGACTAGGTGGGGACAATGAGCAGTTCTTC.

The CDR3 region is CASTGQGNTGELFF. The DNA for the CDR3 is TGTGCCAGTACTGGACAGGGGAACACCGGGGAGCTGTTTTTT. V gene TRBV7-8 combines with J gene TRBJ2-2, with 8 bases fitting TRBD1. Germline V CDR1 and CDR2: SGHVS, FQNEAQ. CDR3 size: 14 residues. Losses at the gene ends were 9 bases for V and 1 base for J; bases not matched to a gene: 4.

This rearrangement joins TRBV19 to TRBJ1-1, with 8 bases fitting TRBD1. The CDR3 runs to 13 residues. Per the germline V gene, CDR1 is LNHDA and CDR2 is SQIVND (reference sequence). V was pared by 6 bases and J by 2 bases, with 2 bases of the junction left unmatched. The CDR3 DNA sequence: TGTGCCAGTAGGGACAGGGTTAACACTGAAGCTTTCTTT. The encoded protein is CASRDRVNTEAFF.

The sample holds one count of this clone. The rearrangement uses TRBV29-1 and TRBJ2-6, with D uncertain. Per germline, CDR1 SQVTM and CDR2 ANQGSEA. The CDR3 is 14 residues long. Trimming took off 0 bases at V and 0 bases at J, with 3 bases between the two ends. The CDR3: CSVEDISGANVLTF. The CDR3 coding sequence is TGCAGCGTTGAAGACATCTCTGGGGCCAACGTCCTGACTTTC. The variable domain in full, with the rest retrieved from reference TRBV29-1 and TRBJ2-6, is SAVISQKPSRDICQRGTSLTIQCQVDSQVTMMFWYRQQPGQSLTLIATANQGSEATYESGFVIDKFPISRPNLTFSTLTVSNMSPEDSSIYLCSVEDISGANVLTFGAGSRLTVL.

This clone showed up just a few times. The rearrangement uses TRBV28 and TRBJ2-2; the D gene is possibly TRBD2 (5 bases). This CDR3 contains 16 residues. Germline-derived CDR1 and CDR2 are MDHEN and SYDVKM. V gave up 4 bases and J gave up 0 bases, with 12 bases separating them. The CDR3 sequence: CASSSSRETNTGELFF. DNA for the CDR3: TGTGCCAGCAGTTCTAGTCGGGAAACGAACACCGGGGAGCTGTTTTTT.

The V gene is TRBV4-1, the J gene TRBJ1-5, with D possibly matching TRBD1 (5 bases). The CDR3 runs 14 residues. Germline values: CDR1 MGHRA, CDR2 YSYEKL. V lost 3 bases and J lost 5, with 11 bases in between. In DNA, the CDR3 is TGCGCCAGCAGCCAGATAAAGACAGATCAGCCCCAGCATTTT. Translation: CASSQIKTDQPQHF.

This clone was counted between two and nine times. The rearrangement links TRBV18 to TRBJ2-1; 11 bases agree with TRBD2. Unmatched junction bases numbered 9, after V lost 8 bases and J lost 6 bases. There are 15 residues in the CDR3. Germline V gene sequence: CDR1 KGHSH, CDR2 LQKENI. The CDR3 is CASRGTSGVSNEQFF. The CDR3 DNA reads TGTGCCAGCCGGGGGACTAGCGGAGTCTCCAATGAGCAGTTCTTC.

The chain recombines TRBV19 with TRBJ2-5; D might be TRBD2 (6 bases). The DNA end is a closer match to TRBJ2-7, so the J assignment may be wrong. CDR3 size: 14 residues. Germline CDR1 LNHDA, CDR2 SQIVND (reference sequence). CDR3 bases: TGTGCCAGTAGTAGTAGGTCTAGCGCGTACGAGCAGTACTTC. Its translation: CASSSRSSAYEQYF.

The CDR3 sequence is CASNPRGTTDTQYF. For the CDR3, the DNA is TGTGCCAGCAACCCCAGGGGAACCACAGATACGCAGTATTTT. The chain couples TRBV6-1 to TRBJ2-3; maybe TRBD1 (6 bases). There are 14 residues in the CDR3. V was cut by 7 bases and J by 2 bases, with 13 bases left in between. Germline CDR1 MNHNS, CDR2 SASEGT.

DNA for the CDR3: TGCGCCAGCAGCCCTCATCCGGGACTAGCTTCCGGCGGGGAGCTGTTTTTT. Translated, it gives CASSPHPGLASGGELFF. The chain couples TRBV4-1 to TRBJ2-2, with 9 bases matching TRBD2. The CDR3 consists of 17 residues. With V trimmed by 4 bases and J by 7 bases, 13 bases remained unmatched. Germline V gene lookup returns CDR1 MGHRA and CDR2 YSYEKL.

The chain carries TRBV18 and TRBJ2-5; D might be TRBD1 (7 bases). Looked up from germline, CDR1 is KGHSH and CDR2 is LQKENI. V was trimmed by 3 bases and J by 10 bases, leaving 15 bases between them. This CDR3 has 13 amino acids. The CDR3 sequence is CASSPRGAEVQYF. As DNA, the CDR3 is TGTGCCAGCTCACCCAGGGGGGCAGAGGTCCAGTACTTC.

This clone showed up just a few times. This chain connects TRBV6-5 to TRBJ1-6, with D possibly TRBD1 on 6 matching bases. V lost 5 bases, J lost 9 bases, and 14 bases lay in between. This CDR3 spans 14 amino acids. Germline V gene data show CDR1 as MNHEY and CDR2 as SVGAGI. CDR3: CASSARGLISPLHF. The CDR3 coding sequence is TGTGCCAGCAGTGCCAGGGGTTTGATTTCACCCCTCCACTTT.

The rearrangement links TRBV5-1 to TRBJ2-7; TRBD2 aligns across 7 bases. CDR1 and CDR2 from the germline V gene are SGHRS and YFSETQ. The CDR3 contains 13 residues. Germline trimming cut 2 bases from V and 3 bases from J; bases unmatched to any gene: 2. In DNA, the CDR3 is TGCGCCAGCAGCTTTGGCGGGGGCTACGAGCAGTACTTC. Encoded protein: CASSFGGGYEQYF.

This sequence joins TRBV5-1 and TRBJ2-7, with 8 bases that match TRBD1. Germline CDR1 SGHRS, CDR2 YFSETQ. J lost 3 bases, V lost 3 bases, and 11 bases had no gene match. The length of the CDR3 is 16 residues. CDR3 loop: CASSSRQGTDYYEQYF. The CDR3 DNA sequence: TGCGCCAGCAGCTCTAGACAGGGGACAGACTACTACGAGCAGTACTTC.

The rearrangement uses TRBV5-1 and TRBJ2-7; TRBD2 aligns across 12 bases. The CDR3 is made up of 16 amino acids. Germline V CDR1 and CDR2: SGHRS, YFSETQ. V shed 4 bases, J shed 7 bases, and the junction held 12 bases outside the gene matches. The CDR3 nucleotides read TGCGCCAGCAGCGGGGGCGTACTAGCGGGAGGTGGGGAGCAGTACTTC. Encoded protein: CASSGGVLAGGGEQYF.

Here the CDR3 DNA reads TGTGCCAGCTCACCTACTACAGGGGGCGGAAGCAATCAGCCCCAGCATTTT. Protein sequence: CASSPTTGGGSNQPQHF. V usage is TRBV18 and J usage is TRBJ1-5; 9 bases agree with TRBD1. The CDR3 covers 17 residues. V lost 3 bases, J lost 1 base, and 7 bases stayed unmatched. CDR1 and CDR2 (germline): KGHSH, LQKENI.

The chain recombines TRBV11-2 with TRBJ1-2, with D hard to call. This CDR3 has 15 residues. Germline CDR1 reads SGHAT; CDR2 reads FQNNGV. V was pared by 7 bases and J by 4 bases, with 19 bases between. The CDR3 here is CASKDPVAGSYGYTF. The CDR3 bases are TGTGCCAGCAAAGACCCAGTGGCAGGAAGCTATGGCTACACCTTC.

The V gene is TRBV27, the J gene TRBJ2-7; TRBD2 matches 10 bases. V shed 4 bases, J shed 7 bases, and the junction held 7 bases outside the gene matches. Germline CDR1 and CDR2: MNHEY and SMNVEV (reference sequence). The CDR3 runs 14 residues. The CDR3 loop is CASSSSGRAGEQYF. DNA of the CDR3: TGTGCCAGCAGTTCAAGCGGGAGGGCCGGAGAGCAGTACTTC.

The chain carries TRBV19 and TRBJ2-7; D might be TRBD2 (5 bases). Germline V gene sequence: CDR1 LNHDA, CDR2 SQIVND (reference sequence). V lost 3 bases to trimming and J lost 2 bases, with 11 bases between them. The CDR3 loop spans 14 amino acids. Here the CDR3 reads CASSIPAEPYEQYF. The CDR3, as DNA: TGTGCCAGTAGTATTCCAGCGGAGCCCTACGAGCAGTACTTC.

The chain joins TRBV10-3 to TRBJ1-5; D possibly corresponds to TRBD1 (6 bases). The ends were cut back, 4 bases at V and 7 bases at J, with 14 bases in the middle. Germline assignment: CDR1 ENHRY and CDR2 SYGVKD. The CDR3 length is 14 residues. Here the CDR3 reads CAISGSPQGQPQHF. In nucleotides, the CDR3 is TGTGCCATCAGTGGTTCCCCACAGGGCCAGCCCCAGCATTTT.

CDR3 DNA sequence: TGTGCCAGCAGCCGGGTTGTATCGGGTGAGCAGTTCTTC. Translation gives CASSRVVSGEQFF. The chain combines TRBV14 with TRBJ2-1, with D uncertain. V lost 4 bases and J 9 bases, leaving 13 bases between the germline ends. The germline V gene encodes CDR1 SGHDN and CDR2 FVKESK. The length of the CDR3 is 13 residues.

The table lists this clone with a few counts. The chain recombines TRBV29-1 with TRBJ1-1; 8 bases line up with TRBD1. The CDR3 totals 13 residues. J lost 3 bases, V lost 6 bases, and 6 bases had no gene match. Germline CDR1 is SQVTM and CDR2 is ANQGSEA. CDR3 sequence: CSVRRQGHTEAFF. DNA for the CDR3: TGCAGCGTCCGGCGACAGGGGCACACTGAAGCTTTCTTT.

This clone is a singleton in its sample. The chain recombines TRBV11-3 with TRBJ2-1; possibly TRBD2 for D (7 bases). The CDR3 is 16 residues long. The V and J ends lost 4 bases and 6 bases respectively, with 19 bases between them. Germline assignment: CDR1 SGHNT and CDR2 YENEEA. The CDR3 loop reads CASSYRRGEGRNEQFF. CDR3 DNA sequence: TGTGCCAGCAGCTACAGGAGGGGGGAGGGCCGCAATGAGCAGTTCTTC.

The rearrangement joins TRBV28 to TRBJ2-7; 11 bases are a match to TRBD2. Per the germline V gene, CDR1 is MDHEN and CDR2 is SYDVKM. V shed 6 bases and J 3 bases; nucleotides not matched to a gene: 4. The CDR3 is 14 amino acids. CDR3 sequence reads: CASRLAGEVYEQYF. DNA of the CDR3: TGTGCCAGCAGACTAGCGGGAGAAGTCTACGAGCAGTACTTC.

The chain links TRBV6-5 to TRBJ2-1, with D tentatively TRBD1 (5 bases). CDR1 and CDR2 from the germline V gene are MNHEY and SVGAGI. This CDR3 spans 14 amino acids. Trimming shortened V by 7 bases and J by 9 bases, and 19 bases separated the two germline ends. CDR3 sequence reads: CASMGQGPPGEQFF. The CDR3 DNA reads as TGTGCCAGCATGGGCCAGGGCCCTCCGGGTGAGCAGTTCTTC.

The V call is TRBV19, the J call TRBJ2-3; 10 bases match TRBD2. Germline CDR1 is LNHDA and CDR2 is SQIVND (reference sequence). This CDR3 region has 15 residues. Unmatched junction bases numbered 1, after V lost 3 bases and J lost 1 base. Here the CDR3 reads CASSIGTSGTDTQYF. Written as DNA, the CDR3 is TGTGCCAGTAGTATTGGGACTAGCGGCACAGATACGCAGTATTTT.

The J gene is TRBJ1-2, the V gene TRBV19; 7 nucleotides agree with TRBD1. Germline lookup yields CDR1 LNHDA and CDR2 SQIVND (reference sequence). This CDR3 spans 13 amino acids. With 3 bases clipped from V and 4 bases from J, the junction kept 2 bases outside the gene matches. The CDR3 DNA reads TGTGCCAGTAGTATGACAGGGCCCTATGGCTACACCTTC. Translation: CASSMTGPYGYTF.

This clone was seen only a few times. The gene calls are TRBV11-3 and TRBJ1-1, with D hard to call. V lost 5 bases to trimming and J lost 0 bases, with 10 bases between them. The CDR3 consists of 14 residues. CDR1 and CDR2 from the germline V gene are SGHNT and YENEEA. The CDR3 protein is CASSASGMNTEAFF. The CDR3 bases are TGTGCCAGCAGCGCGTCGGGAATGAACACTGAAGCTTTCTTT.